This entry describes one T cell receptor beta chain. Its antigen remains undetermined. Base qualities are not at hand, and no much larger clone is one base apart. The High Capacity cDNA Reverse Transcription Kit was used to reverse transcribe all of the isolated RNA, meaning that expressed TCRB transcripts were what got sequenced. Naive, central memory and regulatory T cell samples underwent deep immunoSEQ sequencing, averaging around 4 million total reads per sample. After sorted cells were lysed in RLT buffer, RNA was extracted with DNase-treated RNeasy Micro or Mini kits, with the choice depending on cell number. To prevent cross-contamination, each cell subset was processed individually, whereas patient and healthy donor samples were processed jointly. Using the immunoSEQ multiplex PCR, TCRB sequences were amplified from cDNA into 87-bp fragments spanning the CDR3 region. Sequencing of the amplicons was performed on the Illumina HiSeq platform. As for the authors' bioinformatics: PCR bias was computationally corrected using synthetic template baselines, reads within Hamming distance 2 were collapsed, and singletons that could not be merged were discarded. Reads were aligned against IMGT to assign V, D and J genes, CDR3 length and insertions or deletions at six rearrangement sites. Within each subset, clonotype counts were normalized to the number of sorted cells before true diversity and Gini coefficients were calculated with the tcR R package. The overlap coefficient, calculated on TCRB nucleotide sequences, was used to measure repertoire sharing. As a proxy for the pre-selection repertoire, out-of-frame TCRB sequences from naive cells were analyzed. TCRdb holds this immuneACCESS table with in-frame rearrangements only. Some clones are missing; in checked studies, unresolved V genes explain under half, and the rest has no known cause. V and J calls and clone size are as listed in that table; D and trimming were resolved from the DNA. Here the sample has around 310,000 clones; approximately 13% occur a single time. Nearly 0.015% of the sample is held by the ten biggest clonotypes.

This sample was taken from a study of beta chain features in type 1 diabetes (dated by TCRdb to the late 2010s). For context, the study as a whole: Mean age, gender distribution, total cell number and subset yield were not different between patients and healthy donors. The study compared TCRB repertoires of sorted circulating CD4+ T cell subsets between recently diagnosed type 1 diabetes patients and matched healthy donors. Regulatory and stem cell-like memory subsets were obtained from only 8 patients and about 8 healthy donors, while naive and central memory subsets were obtained from all 28 donors. Across all samples, fewer than 130 million sorted cells were examined, and cell number per subset correlated strongly with RNA yield.

Study-wide findings and limitations: HLA sub-analyses involved small numbers of individuals, so any influence of HLA type on TCRB rearrangement remained unresolved. At VDJ recombination sites, patients with type 1 diabetes made fewer insertions and deleted more nucleotides, a pattern implying thymic rearrangement abnormalities. A moderate but significant shortening of TCRB CDR3 length was observed in type 1 diabetes patients in all four CD4+ subsets. Naive, central memory and regulatory TCRB repertoires appeared to be more alike among patients than among healthy donors. PCR might favor shorter templates, but patient and control samples were amplified and corrected together, so any skew would affect both groups equally. Because cDNA was sequenced instead of genomic DNA, activated cells with high expression could be over-represented, although the groups did not differ in activation or CD3 levels.

A single peripheral blood draw of around 120 mL on average was collected from each donor into heparinised tubes. A BD FACSAria II and a panel including CD45RO, CCR7, CD25, CD127, CD95 and CD27 were used to sort naive, central memory, regulatory and stem cell-like memory CD4+ T cells. All sorted populations exceeded 98% purity. PBMCs were isolated immediately by Lymphoprep density gradient centrifugation and stained directly without culture. So that batch effects would be minimized, each experiment stained and sorted samples in pairs, pairing one healthy donor with one patient. This TCR derives from a woman younger than 35 with type 1 diabetes. Sequencing used naive CD4+ T cells from blood. In light of the paper, this sample's cell subset or site label describes: true naive CD4+ T cells.

CDR3 reads: CASSKPPSILTATYEQYV. In nucleotides, the sequence is TGTGCCAGCAGCAAACCCCCCAGTATATTGACAGCCACCTACGAGCAGTACGTC. The rearrangement combines TRBV21-1 with TRBJ2-7; the table gives TRBD1 as D, unverified against the DNA. TRBV21-1 is termed a pseudogene. The CDR3 holds 18 amino acids from the cysteine to the valine. Here the CDR3 DNA is all that survives: 54 bases in frame from base 1.